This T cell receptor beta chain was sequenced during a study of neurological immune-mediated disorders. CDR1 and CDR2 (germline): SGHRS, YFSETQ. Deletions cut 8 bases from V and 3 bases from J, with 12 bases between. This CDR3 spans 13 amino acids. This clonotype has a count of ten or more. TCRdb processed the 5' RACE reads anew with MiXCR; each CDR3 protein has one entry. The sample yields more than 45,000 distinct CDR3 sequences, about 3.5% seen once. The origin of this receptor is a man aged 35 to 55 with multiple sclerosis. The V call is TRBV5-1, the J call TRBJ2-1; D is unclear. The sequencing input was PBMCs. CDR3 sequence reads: CASRRGFYNEQFF. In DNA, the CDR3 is TGCGCCAGTCGCCGCGGCTTCTACAATGAGCAGTTCTTC.